This is a list of T cell receptor beta chains from one sample in a study of T cell responses to AZD1222 COVID-19 vaccine. Profiling relied on immunoSEQ multiplex PCR, and the TCRdb table lists in-frame clones only, not all of them. The sample records roughly 120,000 clones, 85% to 95% being singletons. Sequencing used peripheral blood, obtained on day 0 of AZD1222 vaccination. The receptors come from an adult in good health. CDR3s include the opening cysteine and the closing phenylalanine or tryptophan. The order of the fields is V gene, J gene, D gene, clone size, CDR3 protein, CDR3 DNA. A D gene is named only where the DNA matches it firmly. A row's size may be missing; if present it is once, few, many or a size class.

>TRBV19|TRBJ1-5|TRBD1|.
CASKDREGDQPQHF
TGTGCCAGTAAAGACAGGGAAGGGGATCAGCCCCAGCATTTT
>TRBV3-1/TRBV3-2|TRBJ2-1|.|.
CASSQEGGDYNEQFF
TGTGCCAGCAGCCAAGAAGGGGGAGACTACAATGAGCAGTTCTTC
>TRBV27|TRBJ2-5|.|once
CASSPGDRGPEAPQETQYF
TGTGCCAGCAGTCCTGGCGACAGAGGGCCCGAAGCCCCCCAAGAGACCCAGTACTTC
>TRBV28|TRBJ1-1|.|.
CASSLDRGAGRAGTEAFF
TGTGCCAGCAGTTTAGACCGGGGGGCAGGAAGGGCGGGTACTGAAGCTTTCTTT
>TRBV7-8|TRBJ1-1|.|.
CASSLSPAGQNTEAFF
TGTGCCAGCAGCCTAAGTCCGGCAGGCCAAAACACTGAAGCTTTCTTT
>TRBV19|TRBJ2-2|TRBD1|.
CASSRDRAAGELFF
TGTGCCAGTAGCCGAGACAGGGCCGCCGGGGAGCTGTTTTTT
>TRBV3-1/TRBV3-2|TRBJ2-1|TRBD2|.
CASRPGTSGYNEQFF
TGTGCCAGCAGACCCGGGACTAGCGGCTACAATGAGCAGTTCTTC
>TRBV5-1|TRBJ2-5|TRBD2|once
CASSLSGLVGETQYF
TGCGCCAGCAGCTTGAGTGGACTAGTCGGGGAGACCCAGTACTTC
>TRBV3-1/TRBV3-2|TRBJ2-7|.|.
CASSPGTFYEQYF
TGTGCCAGCAGCCCCGGGACGTTCTACGAGCAGTACTTC
>TRBV6-5|TRBJ1-1|.|.
CASRRQANTEAFF
TGTGCCAGCAGGAGACAGGCGAACACTGAAGCTTTCTTT
>TRBV4-1|TRBJ2-5|.|once
CASSTQGWETQYF
TGCGCCAGCAGCACGCAGGGGTGGGAGACCCAGTACTTC
>TRBV28|TRBJ1-3|TRBD1|.
CASSSTGRGLRNTIYF
TGTGCCAGCAGCTCAACGGGCAGGGGGCTGAGAAACACCATATATTTT
>TRBV6-2/TRBV6-3|TRBJ1-2|.|.
CASSTRGTERGYTF
TGTGCCAGCAGTACGCGAGGGACGGAGCGTGGCTACACCTTC
>TRBV5-6|TRBJ2-3|.|.
CASSFNPTDTQYF
TGTGCCAGCAGCTTTAACCCCACAGATACGCAGTATTTT
>TRBV28|TRBJ2-1|.|.
CASGGQHNEQFF
TGTGCCAGCGGCGGACAGCACAATGAGCAGTTCTTC
>TRBV27|TRBJ2-7|.|.
CASSPLGAYEQYF
TGTGCCAGCAGTCCCCTTGGGGCCTACGAGCAGTACTTC